Listed below are T cell receptor beta chains from one sample, sequenced in a study of T cell responses to AZD1222 COVID-19 vaccine. Libraries were prepared by immunoSEQ multiplex PCR; TCRdb keeps only in-frame clonotypes and omits some of them. The data hold more than 70,000 clones, with 88% observed a single time. Specimen: peripheral blood, collected on day 0 of AZD1222 vaccination. These TCRs come from an adult in good health. The CDR3 runs from the conserved cysteine through the conserved F or W. The D gene is left open where the match is weak. Size is stated for part of the rows, as once, few or many counts, or as a class when the clone is expanded.

clone_size d_call j_call v_call cdr3_nt cdr3_aa
once NA TRBJ1-5 TRBV9 TGTGCCAGCAGCGTAGGAGGGGATGGCAATCAGCCCCAGCATTTT CASSVGGDGNQPQHF
NA TRBD1 TRBJ1-5 TRBV30 TGTGCCTGGAGCTCCGGGACAGATCAGCCCCAGCATTTT CAWSSGTDQPQHF
NA NA TRBJ2-1 TRBV24-1 TGTGCCACCAGTGCCCCCCCCCTCTATTATGAGCAGTTCTTC CATSAPPLYYEQFF
once NA TRBJ1-1 TRBV18 TGTGCCAGCTCACCCCATGCGGATCTAAGCACTGAAGCTTTCTTT CASSPHADLSTEAFF
NA NA TRBJ1-4 TRBV7-9 TGTGCCAGCAGCGTCCAGGGGACTAATGAAAAACTGTTTTTT CASSVQGTNEKLFF
NA TRBD1 TRBJ2-3 TRBV27 TGTGCCAGCAGTTTGACAGGGGTCGATTCAGATACGCAGTATTTT CASSLTGVDSDTQYF
NA TRBD1 TRBJ2-7 TRBV11-2 TGTGCCAGCAGCTTAACCCGCGACAGGGGGCGCGGCGAGCAGTACTTC CASSLTRDRGRGEQYF
NA NA TRBJ1-1 TRBV7-8 TGTGCCAGCAGTTTAGGGGGGGCGCCTCACACTGAAGCTTTCTTT CASSLGGAPHTEAFF
NA NA TRBJ1-2 TRBV7-8 TGTGCCAGCAGCTTAGGCCGGGCTACATATGGCTACACCTTC CASSLGRATYGYTF
NA NA TRBJ2-5 TRBV28 TGTGCCAGCAGTTTGGGGCCGATCCAAGAGACCCAGTACTTC CASSLGPIQETQYF
NA TRBD2 TRBJ2-1 TRBV5-1 TGCGCCAGCAGCTTAGCCCTTAGTGGGAGGGCCGACAATGAGCAGTTCTTC CASSLALSGRADNEQFF
NA NA TRBJ1-6 TRBV6-1 TGTGCCAGCAGTGAAGCCAGGCAGAGGAATTCACCCCTCCACTTT CASSEARQRNSPLHF
NA NA TRBJ2-5 TRBV11-2 TGTGCCAGCAGCTTTTCCTTACAAGAGACCCAGTACTTC CASSFSLQETQYF
NA TRBD2 TRBJ2-5 TRBV4-1 TGCGCCAGCAGCCAAGTGGGATTTAGCGGGAGGGATCAAGAGACCCAGTACTTC CASSQVGFSGRDQETQYF
few NA TRBJ1-4 TRBV28 TGTGCCAGCAGGGCGGATGAAAAACTGTTTTTT CASRADEKLFF
NA NA TRBJ2-1 TRBV9 TGTGCCAGCAGCGTAGGCGCATCCGGGGCCTACAATGAGCAGTTCTTC CASSVGASGAYNEQFF
NA TRBD1 TRBJ1-5 TRBV2 TGTGCCAGCAGTGAATATGACAGGGGGCAGCCCCAGCATTTT CASSEYDRGQPQHF
NA NA TRBJ1-1 TRBV5-1 TGCGCCAGCAGCTTGGAAAAAAAGGCTTTCTTT CASSLEKKAFF
NA NA TRBJ1-1 TRBV5-1 TGCGCCAGCAGCTTGGAGGGCAGGTTGAACACTGAAGCTTTCTTT CASSLEGRLNTEAFF
NA NA TRBJ2-4 TRBV18 TGTGCCAGCTCACCCCGACAATCAGGGGGCGGGAGTGGAAACATTCAGTACTTC CASSPRQSGGGSGNIQYF
NA TRBD1 TRBJ2-7 TRBV6-1 TGTGCCAGCAGTGAAGGACAGGGAATCTACGAGCAGTACTTC CASSEGQGIYEQYF
NA TRBD2 TRBJ2-1 TRBV5-6 TGTGCCAGCAGCGCCACACTAGCGGAAACCTACAATGAGCAGTTCTTC CASSATLAETYNEQFF
NA NA TRBJ2-7 TRBV7-9 TGTGCCAGCAGCAAAGGGCAGGGGAGGTTCGACGAGCAGTACTTC CASSKGQGRFDEQYF
NA NA TRBJ2-7 TRBV11-2 TGTGCCAGCAGCTCCGGTCGAGGAGCTTTCTACGAGCAGTACTTC CASSSGRGAFYEQYF
few NA TRBJ1-4 TRBV5-1 TGCGCCAGCAGCCCCCGAGGTAATGAAAAACTGTTTTTT CASSPRGNEKLFF
NA NA TRBJ1-4 TRBV2 TGTGCCAGTCAAAAGACGGAGGGTGAAAAACTGTTTTTT CASQKTEGEKLFF
NA TRBD1 TRBJ2-1 TRBV14 TGTGCCAGCAGCGATAACTTAGGGACAGGAATAAATGAGCAGTTCTTC CASSDNLGTGINEQFF
NA NA TRBJ1-1 TRBV9 TGTGCCAGCACCGAGCAGCCGAACACTGAAGCTTTCTTT CASTEQPNTEAFF
NA TRBD2 TRBJ2-1 TRBV6-5 TGTGCCAGCAGTTACTCGACTAGCGGGAGTCACAATGAGCAGTTCTTC CASSYSTSGSHNEQFF
NA NA TRBJ1-1 TRBV30 TGTGCCTGGAGTGTGAGGGGGTATAGAAACACTGAAGCTTTCTTT CAWSVRGYRNTEAFF